The rows below give T cell receptor beta chains drawn from one sample of a study of regulatory T cells in long-lasting Graves disease. TCRdb reprocessed the multiplex PCR reads with MiXCR, giving one entry per CDR3 protein. The sample has around 400,000 distinct CDR3 sequences, 15% seen once. The same data also went into a second study, on T cells in Graves' hyperthyroidism and ophthalmopathy.

The sequences come from peripheral blood mononuclear cells (PBMCs), collected at new diagnosis, from a patient treated with antithyroid drugs. The receptors shown here come from a woman between 40 and 55 years old with Graves disease. The CDR3 runs from the conserved cysteine through the conserved F or W. The order of the fields is J gene, D gene, CDR3 length, clone size, V gene, CDR3 protein, CDR3 DNA. A D gene is named only where the DNA matches it firmly. Part of the rows lack a size; the others show once, few, many or a class for expanded clones.

J gene: TRBJ2-1
D gene: TRBD2
CDR3 length: 14
clone size: NA
V gene: TRBV12-3/TRBV12-4
CDR3 protein: CASSFSGSRDEQFF
CDR3 DNA: TGTGCCAGCAGTTTTAGCGGGAGTCGGGATGAGCAGTTCTTC

J gene: TRBJ2-1
D gene: NA
CDR3 length: 20
clone size: many
V gene: TRBV27
CDR3 protein: CASSPPRGGVAGAAYNEQFF
CDR3 DNA: TGTGCCAGCAGTCCCCCGAGGGGGGGCGTTGCGGGAGCCGCCTACAATGAGCAGTTCTTC

J gene: TRBJ1-5
D gene: NA
CDR3 length: 14
clone size: few
V gene: TRBV6-1
CDR3 protein: CASNVEYSNQPQHF
CDR3 DNA: TGTGCCAGCAATGTGGAATATAGCAATCAGCCCCAGCATTTT

J gene: TRBJ2-7
D gene: NA
CDR3 length: 13
clone size: few
V gene: TRBV20-1
CDR3 protein: CSASGTWTYEQYF
CDR3 DNA: TGCAGTGCTAGCGGGACTTGGACCTACGAGCAGTACTTC

J gene: TRBJ2-5
D gene: NA
CDR3 length: 12
clone size: many
V gene: TRBV30
CDR3 protein: CAWSVSEETQYF
CDR3 DNA: TGTGCCTGGAGTGTAAGCGAAGAGACCCAGTACTTC

J gene: TRBJ2-3
D gene: NA
CDR3 length: 16
clone size: once
V gene: TRBV19
CDR3 protein: CASNPAGSLGTDTQYF
CDR3 DNA: TGTGCCAGTAACCCCGCGGGCAGCCTTGGTACAGATACGCAGTATTTT

J gene: TRBJ2-1
D gene: TRBD2
CDR3 length: 15
clone size: NA
V gene: TRBV28
CDR3 protein: CASTPGTSGKNEQFF
CDR3 DNA: TGTGCCAGCACCCCGGGGACTAGCGGGAAGAATGAGCAGTTCTTC

J gene: TRBJ2-7
D gene: TRBD2
CDR3 length: 16
clone size: NA
V gene: TRBV6-2/TRBV6-3
CDR3 protein: CASSTLAGGSYNEQYF
CDR3 DNA: TGTGCCAGCAGTACACTAGCGGGAGGGTCCTACAATGAGCAGTACTTC

J gene: TRBJ2-1
D gene: TRBD2
CDR3 length: 17
clone size: NA
V gene: TRBV27
CDR3 protein: CASKGTSGRPPYNEQFF
CDR3 DNA: TGTGCCAGCAAAGGGACTAGCGGGAGGCCACCCTACAATGAGCAGTTCTTC

J gene: TRBJ2-7
D gene: TRBD2
CDR3 length: 15
clone size: few
V gene: TRBV7-9
CDR3 protein: CASSPLTSGDYEQYF
CDR3 DNA: TGTGCCAGCAGCCCCTTGACTAGCGGGGATTACGAGCAGTACTTC

J gene: TRBJ2-3
D gene: TRBD1
CDR3 length: 14
clone size: few
V gene: TRBV29-1
CDR3 protein: CSVDAQGASDTQYF
CDR3 DNA: TGCAGCGTTGATGCACAGGGGGCATCAGATACGCAGTATTTT

J gene: TRBJ2-2
D gene: NA
CDR3 length: 15
clone size: many
V gene: TRBV20-1
CDR3 protein: CSAIQSGHPTGELFF
CDR3 DNA: TGCAGTGCTATACAGAGTGGACACCCCACCGGGGAGCTGTTTTTT

J gene: TRBJ2-7
D gene: NA
CDR3 length: 16
clone size: NA
V gene: TRBV20-1
CDR3 protein: CSASRPWGAVAYEQYF
CDR3 DNA: TGCAGTGCTAGTCGCCCCTGGGGGGCCGTCGCCTACGAGCAGTACTTC

J gene: TRBJ1-3
D gene: NA
CDR3 length: 15
clone size: NA
V gene: TRBV11-3
CDR3 protein: CASSLCGISGNTIYF
CDR3 DNA: TGTGCCAGCAGCTTATGCGGGATCTCTGGAAACACCATATATTTT

J gene: TRBJ2-7
D gene: TRBD1
CDR3 length: 15
clone size: NA
V gene: TRBV5-1
CDR3 protein: CASSSTIDRGYEQYF
CDR3 DNA: TGCGCCAGCAGCTCGACGATCGACAGGGGCTACGAGCAGTACTTC

J gene: TRBJ2-2
D gene: NA
CDR3 length: 15
clone size: NA
V gene: TRBV20-1
CDR3 protein: CSASARGGFTGELFF
CDR3 DNA: TGCAGTGCTAGCGCCCGAGGGGGGTTCACCGGGGAGCTGTTTTTT

J gene: TRBJ2-3
D gene: NA
CDR3 length: 12
clone size: few
V gene: TRBV29-1
CDR3 protein: CSVLRATDTQYF
CDR3 DNA: TGCAGCGTTCTCCGGGCCACAGATACGCAGTATTTT

J gene: TRBJ1-5
D gene: NA
CDR3 length: 14
clone size: many
V gene: TRBV2
CDR3 protein: CASSVHSSNQPQHF
CDR3 DNA: TGTGCCAGCAGTGTACACAGTAGCAATCAGCCCCAGCATTTT

J gene: TRBJ2-7
D gene: TRBD2
CDR3 length: 17
clone size: few
V gene: TRBV20-1
CDR3 protein: CSARDLWTSGRAYEQYF
CDR3 DNA: TGCAGTGCTAGAGATCTCTGGACTAGCGGGAGGGCTTACGAGCAGTACTTC

J gene: TRBJ2-7
D gene: TRBD2
CDR3 length: 15
clone size: many
V gene: TRBV20-1
CDR3 protein: CSARDLTAGGYEQYF
CDR3 DNA: TGCAGTGCTAGAGATCTAACAGCGGGAGGTTACGAGCAGTACTTC

J gene: TRBJ1-5
D gene: NA
CDR3 length: 13
clone size: many
V gene: TRBV7-6
CDR3 protein: CASGRAPNQPQHF
CDR3 DNA: TGTGCCAGCGGCAGGGCCCCAAATCAGCCCCAGCATTTT

J gene: TRBJ2-1
D gene: TRBD2
CDR3 length: 16
clone size: many
V gene: TRBV11-2
CDR3 protein: CASSLVPAGVRNEQFF
CDR3 DNA: TGTGCCAGCAGCTTAGTTCCAGCGGGAGTTCGTAATGAGCAGTTCTTC

J gene: TRBJ2-7
D gene: TRBD2
CDR3 length: 15
clone size: many
V gene: TRBV7-9
CDR3 protein: CASTVGGSTSYEQYF
CDR3 DNA: TGTGCCAGCACCGTTGGCGGGAGTACTTCCTACGAGCAGTACTTC

J gene: TRBJ2-2
D gene: TRBD2
CDR3 length: 16
clone size: many
V gene: TRBV19
CDR3 protein: CASSITSGSNTGELFF
CDR3 DNA: TGTGCCAGTAGTATTACTAGCGGGTCGAACACCGGGGAGCTGTTTTTT

J gene: TRBJ1-1
D gene: NA
CDR3 length: 14
clone size: NA
V gene: TRBV19
CDR3 protein: CASSPWQKADEAFF
CDR3 DNA: TGTGCCAGTTCGCCGTGGCAGAAAGCGGATGAAGCTTTCTTT

J gene: TRBJ1-1
D gene: NA
CDR3 length: 15
clone size: NA
V gene: TRBV20-1
CDR3 protein: CSARVSGRGNTEAFF
CDR3 DNA: TGCAGTGCTAGAGTTTCGGGCAGGGGGAACACTGAAGCTTTCTTT

J gene: TRBJ2-5
D gene: TRBD1
CDR3 length: 17
clone size: NA
V gene: TRBV5-4
CDR3 protein: CASSLAVGQGSWETQYF
CDR3 DNA: TGTGCCAGCAGCTTGGCTGTAGGACAGGGCTCATGGGAGACCCAGTACTTC

J gene: TRBJ2-7
D gene: NA
CDR3 length: 16
clone size: many
V gene: TRBV18
CDR3 protein: CASSPPGLSESYEQYF
CDR3 DNA: TGTGCCAGCTCACCACCAGGGTTATCCGAATCCTACGAGCAGTACTTC

J gene: TRBJ2-5
D gene: NA
CDR3 length: 14
clone size: many
V gene: TRBV20-1
CDR3 protein: CSARGFQGGETQYF
CDR3 DNA: TGCAGTGCTAGAGGTTTCCAGGGAGGTGAGACCCAGTACTTC

J gene: TRBJ2-3
D gene: NA
CDR3 length: 16
clone size: many
V gene: TRBV11-2
CDR3 protein: CASSLARFTRDTEASF
CDR3 DNA: TGTGCCAGCAGCTTAGCGCGTTTCACGAGGGACACTGAAGCTTCCTTT

J gene: TRBJ2-3
D gene: NA
CDR3 length: 15
clone size: few
V gene: TRBV20-1
CDR3 protein: CSARSRGTGTDTQYF
CDR3 DNA: TGCAGTGCTAGAAGCAGGGGGACTGGTACAGATACGCAGTATTTT

J gene: TRBJ2-3
D gene: NA
CDR3 length: 16
clone size: many
V gene: TRBV15
CDR3 protein: CATSSNLGGSTDTQYF
CDR3 DNA: TGTGCCACCAGCAGCAATCTAGGAGGTAGCACAGATACGCAGTATTTT

J gene: TRBJ1-5
D gene: NA
CDR3 length: 18
clone size: many
V gene: TRBV12-3/TRBV12-4
CDR3 protein: CASSLRLGARGFNQPQHF
CDR3 DNA: TGTGCCAGCAGTTTACGTCTGGGGGCGCGTGGATTCAATCAGCCCCAGCATTTT

J gene: TRBJ2-3
D gene: TRBD1
CDR3 length: 15
clone size: few
V gene: TRBV5-5
CDR3 protein: CASSLPGQITDTQYF
CDR3 DNA: TGTGCCAGCAGCTTGCCGGGACAGATCACAGATACGCAGTATTTT

J gene: TRBJ1-5
D gene: NA
CDR3 length: 13
clone size: many
V gene: TRBV27
CDR3 protein: CASSLIGNQPQHF
CDR3 DNA: TGTGCCAGCAGTTTAATAGGTAATCAGCCCCAGCATTTT

J gene: TRBJ2-3
D gene: NA
CDR3 length: 16
clone size: NA
V gene: TRBV6-1
CDR3 protein: CASSPLSSTVADTQYF
CDR3 DNA: TGTGCCAGCAGCCCCCTATCTAGCACGGTGGCAGATACGCAGTATTTT

J gene: TRBJ2-3
D gene: NA
CDR3 length: 14
clone size: many
V gene: TRBV11-2
CDR3 protein: CASSLDVLTDTQYF
CDR3 DNA: TGTGCCAGCAGCTTAGACGTGTTGACGGATACGCAGTATTTT

J gene: TRBJ2-1
D gene: NA
CDR3 length: 13
clone size: many
V gene: TRBV12-5
CDR3 protein: CASGLAAFSEQFF
CDR3 DNA: TGTGCTAGTGGTTTGGCGGCCTTTAGTGAGCAGTTCTTC

J gene: TRBJ2-3
D gene: NA
CDR3 length: 13
clone size: many
V gene: TRBV10-3
CDR3 protein: CAILEGGTDTQYF
CDR3 DNA: TGTGCCATCCTTGAGGGTGGCACAGATACGCAGTATTTT

J gene: TRBJ1-2
D gene: NA
CDR3 length: 15
clone size: many
V gene: TRBV12-3/TRBV12-4
CDR3 protein: CASSFFGTNNYGYTF
CDR3 DNA: TGTGCCAGCAGTTTCTTTGGGACAAATAACTATGGCTACACCTTC